The 17 T cell receptor beta chains below were found in one sample sequenced in a study of T-cell reconstitution after alpha-beta-depleted transplantation in children. Unique molecular identifiers were used in preparing the TCRbeta library. TCRdb called the PCR reads again in MiXCR, with one record for every CDR3 protein. The sample holds 29,000 or so distinct CDR3 sequences; 5.5% to 7.5% are singletons and the top ten take around 6.6%. Sequencing was performed on PBMCs, mostly from graft donor cells, taken 180 days after TCRalphabeta/CD19-depleted stem cell transplant. The source is a male patient younger than 18 who had a stem cell transplant for acute myeloid leukemia, so the T cells may come from the graft donor.

This clonotype was seen repeatedly, ten times or more. This rearrangement joins TRBV20-1 to TRBJ2-5; tentative D call: TRBD2 (5 bases). The CDR3 runs to 12 residues. Looked up from germline, CDR1 is DFQATT and CDR2 is SNEGSKA (reference sequence). Trimming cost V 6 bases and J 4 bases, with 12 bases left between them. CDR3 protein: CSARLSGETQYF. The CDR3, as DNA: TGCAGTGCCCGACTATCCGGAGAGACCCAGTACTTC.

This clonotype was observed a handful of times. The CDR3 bases are TGTGCCAGCAGACCTTCGTCTGACCGTGGAAACACCATATATTTT. The encoded protein is CASRPSSDRGNTIYF. This chain uses TRBV21-1 with TRBJ1-3. TRBV21-1 is a documented pseudogene. The CDR3 covers 15 residues.

This clonotype was detected ten times or more. This sequence joins TRBV18 and TRBJ1-2; D perhaps matches TRBD1 (5 bases). CDR3 length: 15 residues. The germline V gene has CDR1 KGHSH and CDR2 LQKENI. The ends were cut back, 2 bases at V and 3 bases at J, with 13 bases in the middle. The CDR3, as DNA: TGTGCCAGCTCACCAGTCCAGGGTAGCGACTATGGCTACACCTTC. It codes for CASSPVQGSDYGYTF.

This clonotype was counted at least ten times. The V and J genes are TRBV11-2 and TRBJ2-5, with D possibly being TRBD1 or TRBD2 (5 bases each). V dropped 5 bases and J dropped 0 bases, with 10 bases sitting between them. Germline assignment: CDR1 SGHAT and CDR2 FQNNGV. This CDR3 contains 14 residues. CDR3 sequence: CASSPGPDQETQYF. CDR3 nucleotide sequence: TGTGCCAGCAGCCCGGGGCCAGACCAAGAGACCCAGTACTTC.

There are many counts of this clonotype. This chain joins TRBV5-1 and TRBJ1-5, with D possibly matching TRBD1 (6 bases). Trimming pared 4 bases from V and 0 bases from J, leaving 11 bases between. The CDR3 has 15 amino acids. Germline CDR1 is SGHRS and CDR2 is YFSETQ. CDR3 protein: CASSMQGGSNQPQHF. CDR3 coding DNA: TGCGCCAGCAGCATGCAAGGGGGTAGCAATCAGCCCCAGCATTTT.

This clonotype has a handful of counts. A much larger clone lies one base from this, so it may be a read error. The J gene is TRBJ2-1, the V gene TRBV20-1; maybe TRBD2 (6 bases). Germline V gene lookup returns CDR1 DFQATT and CDR2 SNEGSKA (reference sequence). The length of the CDR3 is 17 residues. The CDR3 region has the DNA TGCTGTGCTAGAGATCGGGGACTCACTTTCTCCTACAATGAGCAGTTCTTC. It yields the protein CCARDRGLTFSYNEQFF.

This clonotype was counted many times. The gene calls are TRBV20-1 and TRBJ2-3, with 9 bases lining up with TRBD2. The CDR3 runs to 15 residues. Germline CDR1 DFQATT, CDR2 SNEGSKA (reference sequence). J was trimmed by 2 bases and V by 4 bases; bases with no gene match: 7. CDR3 DNA sequence: TGCAGTGCTAAGGGCCTAGCGGGATTCACAGATACGCAGTATTTT. Protein: CSAKGLAGFTDTQYF.

This clonotype was seen ten or more times. The chain links TRBV4-1 to TRBJ2-5; a weak D match, TRBD1 (5 bases). Between the trimmed V and J ends, which lost 1 base and 1 base, there was a span of 13 bases. CDR1 and CDR2 from the germline V gene are MGHRA and YSYEKL. The CDR3 length is 16 residues. CDR3 DNA: TGCGCCAGCAGCCAAGCTTCTGGGGCCGGCCAAGAGACCCAGTACTTC. This encodes CASSQASGAGQETQYF.

This clonotype appeared many times. This chain connects TRBV24-1 to TRBJ2-2, with D hard to call. V was shortened by 10 bases and J by 7 bases, with 9 bases between the two germline ends. The germline gives CDR1 KGHDR, CDR2 SFDVKD. The CDR3 loop spans 11 amino acids. The CDR3 here is CATDRDGELFF. In DNA, the CDR3 is TGTGCCACGGATAGGGACGGGGAGCTGTTTTTT.

In its sample, this clonotype ranks as medium-sized. The chain couples TRBV4-3 to TRBJ1-6; a possible D gene is TRBD1 (5 bases). Germline-derived CDR1 and CDR2 are LGHNA and YSLEER. V was trimmed by 0 bases and J by 10 bases, leaving 16 bases between them. This CDR3 has 16 residues. The CDR3 sequence is CASSQDGQGGFSPLHF. The CDR3 bases are TGCGCCAGCAGCCAAGATGGCCAGGGAGGATTCTCACCCCTCCACTTT.

This clonotype was detected only a few times. Just one base apart from a much larger clone, this may be a read error. The rearrangement uses TRBV6-2 or TRBV6-3 and TRBJ2-3; either TRBD1 or TRBD2 may supply D (5 bases each). The V gene lost 10 bases and the J gene lost 11 bases, with 19 bases spanning the gap. From germline, CDR1 is MNHEY and CDR2 SVGEGT. The CDR3 contains 12 residues. As DNA, the CDR3 is TGTGCCACCACCCCACTGGATGGGGGGCAGTATTTT. Its protein is CATTPLDGGQYF.

This clonotype appeared many times. The chain couples TRBV2 to TRBJ2-1; 7 bases agree with TRBD1. This CDR3 is 17 amino acids long. Unmatched junction bases numbered 20, after V lost 7 bases and J lost 8 bases. Germline-derived CDR1 and CDR2 are SNHLY and FYNNEI. CDR3 sequence reads: CASKGRTGEWGWDEQFF. The CDR3 DNA reads as TGTGCCAGCAAAGGTCGAACAGGGGAATGGGGTTGGGATGAGCAGTTCTTC. The full variable domain, in which reference TRBV2 and TRBJ2-1 provide the parts outside the CDR3, is EPEVTQTPSHQVTQMGQEVILRCVPISNHLYFYWYRQILGQKVEFLVSFYNNEISEKSEIFDDQFSVERPDGSNFTLKIRSTKLEDSAMYFCASKGRTGEWGWDEQFFGPGTRLTVL.

The sample holds many counts of this clonotype. The J gene is TRBJ2-2, the V gene TRBV5-5; D is possibly TRBD2 (6 bases). The CDR3 has 15 amino acids. Germline CDR1 SGHKS, CDR2 YYEKEE (reference sequence). V was trimmed by 5 bases and J by 2 bases, leaving 13 bases between them. The chain's CDR3 is CASRPGGTNTGELFF. In nucleotides, the CDR3 is TGTGCCAGCAGGCCTGGAGGGACTAACACCGGGGAGCTGTTTTTT. The full variable domain, completed using reference TRBV5-5 and TRBJ2-2, is DAGVTQSPTHLIKTRGQQVTLRCSPISGHKSVSWYQQVLGQGPQFIFQYYEKEERGRGNFPDRFSARQFPNYSSELNVNALLLGDSALYLCASRPGGTNTGELFFGEGSRLTVL.

This clonotype was seen ten or more times. This chain connects TRBV12-3 or TRBV12-4 to TRBJ1-3; D ambiguous. With 7 bases removed from V and 3 bases from J, the gap between germline ends came to 7 bases. This CDR3 has 12 residues. The CDR3 nucleotides read TGTGCCAGCATTCCAAGTGGAAACACCATATATTTT. Protein sequence: CASIPSGNTIYF.

This clonotype was recorded many times. V and J are TRBV10-3 and TRBJ2-2, with 10 nucleotides matching TRBD2. The length of the CDR3 is 14 residues. Trimming took 4 bases from V and 6 from J; bases not matched to a gene: 2. Germline V gene data show CDR1 as ENHRY and CDR2 as SYGVKD. CDR3 nucleotides: TGTGCCATCAGTGTACTAGCGGGATCCGGGGAGCTGTTTTTT. As protein: CAISVLAGSGELFF.

This clonotype was recorded at least ten times. The chain has TRBV20-1 and TRBJ1-2; D ambiguous. With 4 bases removed from V and 8 bases from J, the gap between germline ends came to 20 bases. Germline V gene lookup returns CDR1 DFQATT and CDR2 SNEGSKA (reference sequence). This CDR3 comprises 14 residues. The CDR3 loop is CSAKADPGHLGYTF. The CDR3 coding sequence is TGCAGTGCTAAAGCCGATCCAGGTCACTTGGGCTACACCTTC.

This clonotype was seen ten or more times. The chain recombines TRBV29-1 with TRBJ2-1, with 7 bases lining up with TRBD2. Germline loops: CDR1 SQVTM, CDR2 ANQGSEA. This CDR3 region has 14 residues. Trimming took 8 bases from V and 7 from J; bases not matched to a gene: 14. The CDR3 reads CSSSTPSGGNEQFF. As DNA, the CDR3 is TGCAGCTCGAGTACCCCTAGCGGAGGGAATGAGCAGTTCTTC.